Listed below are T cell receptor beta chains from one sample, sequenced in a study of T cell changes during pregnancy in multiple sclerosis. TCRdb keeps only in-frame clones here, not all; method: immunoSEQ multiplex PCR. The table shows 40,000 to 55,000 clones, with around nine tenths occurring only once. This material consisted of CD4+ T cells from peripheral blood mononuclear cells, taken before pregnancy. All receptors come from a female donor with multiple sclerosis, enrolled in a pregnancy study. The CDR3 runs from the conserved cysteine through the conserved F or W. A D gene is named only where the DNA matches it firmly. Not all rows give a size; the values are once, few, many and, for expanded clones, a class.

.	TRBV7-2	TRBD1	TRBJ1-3	TGTGCCAGCACCCGGACAGGGGCTGGAAACACCATATATTTT	CASTRTGAGNTIYF
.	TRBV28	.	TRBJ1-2	TGTGCCAGCAGACTATCCTCTAACTATGGCTACACCTTC	CASRLSSNYGYTF
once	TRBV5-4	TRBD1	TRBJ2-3	TGTGCCAGCAGCTCTGGGGACAGGGGGCCCACAGATACGCAGTATTTT	CASSSGDRGPTDTQYF
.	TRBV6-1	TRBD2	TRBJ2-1	TGTGCCAGCGGGGCGGGAGGGCCGGGTGAGCAGTTCTTC	CASGAGGPGEQFF
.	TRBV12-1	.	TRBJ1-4	TGTGCCAGCAGCTCCTCCCCCCTGCCGGACAGGGTGAGTGAAAAACTGTTTTTT	CASSSSPLPDRVSEKLFF
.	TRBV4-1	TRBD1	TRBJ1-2	TGCGCCAGCAGCCAAGCCGGTAATAGGGGGCGAGTCCGCAACTATGGCTACACCTTC	CASSQAGNRGRVRNYGYTF
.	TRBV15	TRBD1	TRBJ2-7	TGTGCCACCAGCAAAAGGTCGGACAGGGGCGACGAGCAGTACTTC	CATSKRSDRGDEQYF
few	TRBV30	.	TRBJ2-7	TGTGCCTGCGACTGGAGCTCCTACGAGCAGTACTTC	CACDWSSYEQYF
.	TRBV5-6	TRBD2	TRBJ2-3	TGTGCCAGCAGCTTGGTTGGACTAGCGGTTAGCACAGATACGCAGTATTTT	CASSLVGLAVSTDTQYF
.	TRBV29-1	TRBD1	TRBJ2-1	TGCAGCGTTGAAGGGGGGGTAACAGGGGGTTCCTACAATGAGCAGTTCTTC	CSVEGGVTGGSYNEQFF
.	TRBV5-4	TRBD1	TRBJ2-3	TGTGCCAGCAGCTTGGGCCAAGGGACAGGGGAAAGAGATACGCAGTATTTT	CASSLGQGTGERDTQYF
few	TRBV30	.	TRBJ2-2	TGTGCCTGGAGCGAGGGACACTGGCTGTTTTTT	CAWSEGHWLFF
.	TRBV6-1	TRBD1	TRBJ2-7	TGTGCCAGCAGGGACAGGGGGTCCTACGAGCAGTACTTC	CASRDRGSYEQYF
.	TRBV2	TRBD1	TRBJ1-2	TGTGCCAGCTCGGGACAGGGATCTTATGGCTACACCTTC	CASSGQGSYGYTF
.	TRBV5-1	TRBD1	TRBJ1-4	TGCGCCAGCAGCTTGGGACAGGGTACAACTAATGAAAAACTGTTTTTT	CASSLGQGTTNEKLFF
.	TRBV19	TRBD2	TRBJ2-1	TGTGCCAGTAGTATAGGACTAGCGGGAGTGGATGAGCAGTTCTTC	CASSIGLAGVDEQFF
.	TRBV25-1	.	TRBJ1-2	TGTGCCAGGGCGATGGCAGGGAACTATGGCTACACCTTC	CARAMAGNYGYTF
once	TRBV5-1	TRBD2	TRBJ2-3	TGCGCCAGCAGCTCAGGGACTACTAGCACAGATACGCAGTATTTT	CASSSGTTSTDTQYF